The 10 T cell receptor beta chains below come from one sample, sequenced in a study of T cell repertoires in cytomegalovirus infection (dated by TCRdb to the late 2010s). Sequenced on an Illumina HiSeq 1500. In TCRdb, the public reads were trimmed at Q25 with fastp and aligned with MiXCR, with productive beta chains retained. Each entry merges the rows of one CDR3 protein and shows their most common DNA and genes. Within this sample are approximately 400,000 distinct CDR3 sequences, with about a third of them counted one time only. Jointly, the top ten make up around 15% of the sample. The sample was PBMCs. These receptors came from a human donor in good health (CMV status not recorded). Some clones in this sample may be carry-over from other donors' samples.

This clonotype was detected many times. J is TRBJ1-1 and V is TRBV7-2; D ambiguous. Germline CDR1 SGHTA, CDR2 FQGNSA. This CDR3 region has 13 residues. V was cut by 5 bases and J by 6 bases, with 13 bases left in between. This CDR3 is CASSPRVLAEAFF. The CDR3 DNA follows: TGTGCCAGCAGCCCACGGGTCTTGGCTGAAGCTTTCTTT.

This clonotype was seen a few times. V is TRBV7-9 and J is TRBJ1-4; the D gene is possibly TRBD1 (6 bases). V was shortened by 2 bases and J by 8 bases, with 12 bases between the two germline ends. Germline CDR1 SEHNR, CDR2 FQNEAQ (reference sequence). This CDR3 is 14 amino acids long. The CDR3 reads CASSLTGWGEKLFF. DNA for the CDR3: TGTGCCAGCAGCTTAACAGGGTGGGGGGAAAAACTGTTTTTT.

This clonotype was detected only a few times. The chain couples TRBV4-3 to TRBJ2-1; D remains unclear. The CDR3 is made up of 15 amino acids. Germline V gene lookup returns CDR1 LGHNA and CDR2 YSLEER. With 0 bases removed from V and 7 bases from J, the gap between germline ends came to 13 bases. The CDR3 reads CASSQDLGHRNEQFF. The CDR3 DNA follows: TGCGCCAGCAGCCAAGATCTAGGCCATAGGAATGAGCAGTTCTTC.

This clonotype was detected only a few times. The chain couples TRBV19 to TRBJ2-3; 10 nucleotides line up with TRBD2. The CDR3 sequence is 17 residues long. V lost 6 bases to trimming and J lost 6 bases; unmatched junction nucleotides: 15. Germline assignment: CDR1 LNHDA and CDR2 SQIVND (reference sequence). The CDR3, as DNA: TGTGCCAGTAGCCTCCGGGCTAGCGGGGGCGCGCAGGATACGCAGTATTTT. Protein product: CASSLRASGGAQDTQYF.

Ten or more counts support this clonotype. This chain joins TRBV7-9 and TRBJ2-7, with D tentatively TRBD1 (5 bases). The CDR3 spans 15 residues. CDR1 and CDR2 (germline): SEHNR, FQNEAQ (reference sequence). V lost 4 bases and J 5 bases, leaving 18 bases between the germline ends. CDR3 loop: CASSSADQGFHEQYF. CDR3 bases: TGTGCCAGCAGCTCCGCGGACCAGGGTTTCCACGAGCAGTACTTC. Together with reference TRBV7-9 and TRBJ2-7, the CDR3 gives the full variable domain: DTGVSQNPRHKITKRGQNVTFRCDPISEHNRLYWYRQTLGQGPEFLTYFQNEAQLEKSRLLSDRFSAERPKGSFSTLEIQRTEQGDSAMYLCASSSADQGFHEQYFGPGTRLTVT.

V is TRBV7-9 and J is TRBJ1-2; D unresolved. The CDR3 is 15 amino acids. V gave up 0 bases and J gave up 4 bases, with 12 bases separating them. Germline V gene sequence: CDR1 SEHNR, CDR2 FQNEAQ (reference sequence). The CDR3 nucleotides are TGTGCCAGCAGCTTAGCCCGGGCTGGGAGCTATGGCTACACCTTC. Translated: CASSLARAGSYGYTF.

Many counts were recorded for this clonotype. The chain recombines TRBV7-2 with TRBJ2-7, with D uncertain. In germline, CDR1 is SGHTA, CDR2 FQGNSA. V was cut by 3 bases and J by 3 bases, with 12 bases left in between. The CDR3 runs to 14 residues. Here the CDR3 DNA reads TGTGCCAGCAGCTTTCTTCCAGAAAACTACGAGCAGTACTTC. Amino acids: CASSFLPENYEQYF.

Only a few counts were recorded for this clonotype. V gene TRBV12-3 or TRBV12-4 combines with J gene TRBJ1-5; 7 nucleotides align to TRBD1. V dropped 4 bases and J dropped 0; count of bases not matched to a gene: 6. The CDR3 is 16 amino acids. The CDR3 here is CASSSRTGYSNQPQHF. CDR3 sequence (DNA): TGTGCCAGCAGTTCTCGGACAGGTTATAGCAATCAGCCCCAGCATTTT.

Only a few counts were recorded for this clonotype. V gene TRBV2 combines with J gene TRBJ1-1; 7 nucleotides line up with TRBD1. The CDR3 totals 15 residues. Looked up from germline, CDR1 is SNHLY and CDR2 is FYNNEI. Trimming cost V 7 bases and J 1 base; bases outside gene matches: 9. The CDR3 reads CASNKRQGTNTEAFF. CDR3 coding DNA: TGTGCCAGCAACAAGAGACAGGGAACGAACACTGAAGCTTTCTTT. Filled out from reference TRBV2 and TRBJ1-1, the complete variable domain reads EPEVTQTPSHQVTQMGQEVILRCVPISNHLYFYWYRQILGQKVEFLVSFYNNEISEKSEIFDDQFSVERPDGSNFTLKIRSTKLEDSAMYFCASNKRQGTNTEAFFGQGTRLTVV.

The gene calls are TRBV7-3 and TRBJ2-7; 9 nucleotides line up with TRBD1. Germline V gene sequence: CDR1 SGHTA, CDR2 FQGTGA. V was clipped by 7 bases and J by 3 bases; unmatched bases: 4. The CDR3 consists of 13 residues. The CDR3 DNA reads as TGTGCCAGCACCTCGGACAGGGGCTACGAGCAGTACTTC. Translated: CASTSDRGYEQYF.